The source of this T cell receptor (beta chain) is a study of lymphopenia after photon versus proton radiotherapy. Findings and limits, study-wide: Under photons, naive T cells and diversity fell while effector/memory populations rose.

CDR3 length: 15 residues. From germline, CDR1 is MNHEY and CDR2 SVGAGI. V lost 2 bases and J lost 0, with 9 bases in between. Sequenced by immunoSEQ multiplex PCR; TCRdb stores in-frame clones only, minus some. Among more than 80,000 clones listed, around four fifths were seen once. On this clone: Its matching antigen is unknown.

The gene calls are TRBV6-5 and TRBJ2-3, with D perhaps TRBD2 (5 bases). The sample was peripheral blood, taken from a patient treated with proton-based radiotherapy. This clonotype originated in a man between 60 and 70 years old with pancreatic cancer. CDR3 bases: TGTGCCAGCAGTTACGGCGGGCATAGCACAGATACGCAGTATTTT. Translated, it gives CASSYGGHSTDTQYF.